This T cell receptor (beta chain) was sequenced in a study of technical replicates of blood from several donors listed by TCRdb under 2017. The library was prepared using the immunoSEQ multiplex PCR assay. The table comes from immuneACCESS by way of TCRdb, which keeps in-frame sequences with V and J called. Part of the clones is missing from these tables; in studies checked, under half for an unresolved V gene and the rest for unknown reasons. The sample table holds about 66,000 clones, of which around nine tenths were seen once. The ten largest clones add up to under 0.5% of the sample. Comment on this clone: Its target antigen remains unknown. Per-base qualities were not stored, and no clone one base away is much larger.

The CDR3 goes from the cysteine to the phenylalanine over 15 residues. The entry retains the CDR3 DNA only, 45 bases that are in frame from base 1. The germline V gene supplies CDR1 SGHRS and CDR2 YFSETQ. V ends up 4 bases short and J 7 bases short, with an unmatched junction base count of 6. The sequence came from a human donor in good health. The chain is assembled from TRBV5-1 and TRBJ2-1, with 12 bases matching TRBD2. The sequencing sample was made of T cells isolated from PBMCs. The nucleotides are TGCGCCAGCAGCGCCGGACTAGCGGGACTTAATGAGCAGTTCTTC. Translation gives CASSAGLAGLNEQFF.